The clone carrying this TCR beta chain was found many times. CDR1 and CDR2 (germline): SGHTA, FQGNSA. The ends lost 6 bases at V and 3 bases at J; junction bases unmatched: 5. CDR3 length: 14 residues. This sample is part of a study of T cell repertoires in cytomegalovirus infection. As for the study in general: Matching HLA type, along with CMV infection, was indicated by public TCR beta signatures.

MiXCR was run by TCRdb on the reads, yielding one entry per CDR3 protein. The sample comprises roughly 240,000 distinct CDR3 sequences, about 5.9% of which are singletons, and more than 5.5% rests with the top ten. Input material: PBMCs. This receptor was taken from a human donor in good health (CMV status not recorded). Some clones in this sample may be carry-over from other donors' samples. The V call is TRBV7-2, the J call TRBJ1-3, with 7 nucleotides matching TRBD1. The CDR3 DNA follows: TGTGCCAGCAGGCCGACAGGGATTGGAAACACCATATATTTT. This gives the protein CASRPTGIGNTIYF.